This T cell receptor beta chain was recovered during a study of beta chain features in type 1 diabetes. As every portion of the isolated RNA was reverse transcribed, the sequencing read expressed TCRB transcripts. The assay was immunoSEQ multiplex PCR, and TCRdb's table has in-frame clones only and misses some. The data contain some 360,000 clones, less than 20% of them singletons. Study outcomes and limitations: No resolution was reached here on whether HLA type influences TCRB rearrangement. Amplification by PCR could prefer shorter templates, with the same effect in patients and controls.

A few counts support this clone. The antigen is unknown. V was cut by 1 base and J by 8 bases, with 3 bases left in between. CDR1 is SGHTA and CDR2 is FQGNSA in the germline V gene. This CDR3 region has 11 residues. The sample consisted of naive CD4+ T cells from blood. The genes are TRBV7-2 and TRBJ2-1; D unresolved. This receptor was taken from a woman aged 18-29 years in good health. The CDR3 is CASSLVYEQFF. CDR3 nucleotides: TGTGCCAGCAGCTTAGTCTATGAGCAGTTCTTC.